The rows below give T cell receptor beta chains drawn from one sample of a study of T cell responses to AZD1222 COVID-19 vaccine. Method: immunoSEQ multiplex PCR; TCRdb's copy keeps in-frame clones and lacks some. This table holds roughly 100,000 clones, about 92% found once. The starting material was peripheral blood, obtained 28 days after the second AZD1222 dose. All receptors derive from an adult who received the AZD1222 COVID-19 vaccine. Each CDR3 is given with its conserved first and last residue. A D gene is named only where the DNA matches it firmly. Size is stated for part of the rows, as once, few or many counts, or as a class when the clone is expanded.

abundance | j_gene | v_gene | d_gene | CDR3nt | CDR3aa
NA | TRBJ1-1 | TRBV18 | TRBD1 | TGTGCCAGCTCACCATACCGGACAGGGGGCACGATTGAGGCTTTCTTT | CASSPYRTGGTIEAFF
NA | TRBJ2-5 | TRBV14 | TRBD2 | TGTGCCAGCAAGGGACTAGCGGGACAAGAGACCCAGTACTTC | CASKGLAGQETQYF
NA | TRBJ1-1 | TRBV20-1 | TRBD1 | TGCAGTGCTAGTAGTCTGGACAGGGGGGCTTTCTTT | CSASSLDRGAFF
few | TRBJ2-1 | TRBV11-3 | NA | TGTGCCAGCGGCCTGTCTTCTGAGAATGAGCAGTTCTTC | CASGLSSENEQFF
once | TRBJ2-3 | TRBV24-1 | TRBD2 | TGTGCCACCCGGGGGGTGGGTTATTCGGATACGCAGTATTTT | CATRGVGYSDTQYF
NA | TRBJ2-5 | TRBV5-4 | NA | TGTGCCAGCAGCCCCAGTGGTTGGGAGACCCAGTACTTC | CASSPSGWETQYF
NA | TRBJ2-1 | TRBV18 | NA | TGTGCCAGCTCAGGGGGTGGGGCCCTCGCCAATGAGCAGTTCTTC | CASSGGGALANEQFF
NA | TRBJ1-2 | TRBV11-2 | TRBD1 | TGTGCCAGCAGCCAACAGGGGGCGGGTGGCTACACCTTC | CASSQQGAGGYTF
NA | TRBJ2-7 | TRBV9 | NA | TGTGCCAGCAGCGTAGGGCAATCCGGGATCTCCTACGAGCAGTACTTC | CASSVGQSGISYEQYF
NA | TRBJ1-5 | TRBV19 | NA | TGTGCCAGTACCCGCGTGGCAACGAGCAATCAGCCCCAGCATTTT | CASTRVATSNQPQHF
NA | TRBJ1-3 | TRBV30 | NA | TGTGCTTGGGCGGGGACCGGAAACACCATATATTTT | CAWAGTGNTIYF
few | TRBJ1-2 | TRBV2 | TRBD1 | TGTGCCACCAGGGACAGGCGATATGGCTACACCTTC | CATRDRRYGYTF
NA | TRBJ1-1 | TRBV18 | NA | TGTGCCAGCTCACCAACGGACGGAAACACTGAAGCTTTCTTT | CASSPTDGNTEAFF
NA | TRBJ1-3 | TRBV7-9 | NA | TGTGCCAGCAGCCTGGGACAACTCTCTGGAAACACCATATATTTT | CASSLGQLSGNTIYF
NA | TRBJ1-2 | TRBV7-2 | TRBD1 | TGTGCCAGCAGCCATTACACAGACAGGGAAGGGGGCTACACCTTC | CASSHYTDREGGYTF
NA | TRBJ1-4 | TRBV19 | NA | TGTGCCAGTACCTTCGCAGCTAATGAAAAACTGTTTTTT | CASTFAANEKLFF
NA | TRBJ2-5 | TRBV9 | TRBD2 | TGTGCCAGCAGCGTAGGGTGGACTAGCGGGTCCCAAGAGACCCAGTACTTC | CASSVGWTSGSQETQYF
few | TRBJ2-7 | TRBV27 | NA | TGTGCCAGCAGTTTATCCCGGGCCTCCTACGAGCAGTACTTC | CASSLSRASYEQYF
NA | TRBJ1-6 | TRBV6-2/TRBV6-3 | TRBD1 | TGTGCCAGCAGTTACATGGTACAGGCAGGGGGATCACCCCTCCACTTT | CASSYMVQAGGSPLHF
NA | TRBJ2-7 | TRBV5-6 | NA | TGTGCCAGCAGCTCGGTGCCCAACCTCTACGAGCAGTACTTC | CASSSVPNLYEQYF
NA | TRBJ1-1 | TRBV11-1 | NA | TGTGCCAGCAGCTCTGGACCAGGGTGGACTGAAGCTTTCTTT | CASSSGPGWTEAFF
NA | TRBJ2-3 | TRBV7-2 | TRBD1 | TGTGCCAGCAGCACGGGGGACAGGGGTTTGGGTACGCAGTATTTT | CASSTGDRGLGTQYF
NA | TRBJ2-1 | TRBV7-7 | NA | TGTGCTAGCAGCTTAGGGTCGGGGTCGGGGACGAGCTCCTACAATGAGCAGTTCTTC | CASSLGSGSGTSSYNEQFF
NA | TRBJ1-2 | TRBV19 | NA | TGTGCCAGTAGTATAGAAGGGAACTATGGCTACACCTTC | CASSIEGNYGYTF
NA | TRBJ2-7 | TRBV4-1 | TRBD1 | TGCGCCAGCAGCCAAGAAGGGACAGGCTTCTACGAGCAGTACTTC | CASSQEGTGFYEQYF
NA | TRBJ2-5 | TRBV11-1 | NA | TGTGCCAGCAGCTTACAGGGGGACTACTACCAAGAGACCCAGTACTTC | CASSLQGDYYQETQYF
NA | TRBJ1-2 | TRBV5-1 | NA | TGCGCCAGCAGCTTGGCCGCGGGGGACTATGGCTACACCTTC | CASSLAAGDYGYTF
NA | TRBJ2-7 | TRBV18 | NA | TGTGCCAGCTCACCACCGGCAGAGGGGCGCAACGAGCAGTACTTC | CASSPPAEGRNEQYF
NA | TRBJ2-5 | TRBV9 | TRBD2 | TGTGCCAGCAGCGGAGGTGCGGGGGGGGTGGAGACCCAGTACTTC | CASSGGAGGVETQYF
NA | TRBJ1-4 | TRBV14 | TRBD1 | TGTGCCAGCAGCCCTCTAATGGGACAGGGTCGGGAAAAACTGTTTTTT | CASSPLMGQGREKLFF
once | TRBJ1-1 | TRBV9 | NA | TGTGCCAGCAGCGTAGGATCAGGCCACACTGAAGCTTTCTTT | CASSVGSGHTEAFF
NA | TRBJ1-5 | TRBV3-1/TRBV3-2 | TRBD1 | TGTGCCAGCAGCCAGCGGACAGGGCGGGTCTATAGCAATCAGCCCCAGCATTTT | CASSQRTGRVYSNQPQHF
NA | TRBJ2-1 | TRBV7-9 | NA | TGTGCCAGCAGCCCTCTCCGACGACTAGATGAGCAGTTCTTC | CASSPLRRLDEQFF
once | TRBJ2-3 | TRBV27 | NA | TGTGCCAGCAGTTTAAGGTGGACAGATACGCAGTATTTT | CASSLRWTDTQYF
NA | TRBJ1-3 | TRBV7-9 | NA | TGTGCCAGCAGCCCACAGGGTAACGAGAACACCATATATTTT | CASSPQGNENTIYF
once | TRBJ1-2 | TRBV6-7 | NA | TGTGCCAGCACCAGAAATCCCTGGGGATTATATGGCTACACCTTC | CASTRNPWGLYGYTF
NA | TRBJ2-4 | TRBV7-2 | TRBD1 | TGTGCCAGCAGCTTAGTTGGACAGGAAGGGGTCAAAAACATTCAGTACTTC | CASSLVGQEGVKNIQYF
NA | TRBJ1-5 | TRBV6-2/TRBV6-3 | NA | TGTGCCAGCAGTTATAGTTCGGGGGATCAGCCCCAGCATTTT | CASSYSSGDQPQHF
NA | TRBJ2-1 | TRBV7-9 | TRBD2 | TGTGCCAGCAGCTTAGCGGGTAAGGCTAGCGGAGGGAATGAGCAGTTCTTC | CASSLAGKASGGNEQFF
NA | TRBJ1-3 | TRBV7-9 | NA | TGTGCCAGCAGCCACCGAGGACGTTATTCTGGAAACACCATATATTTT | CASSHRGRYSGNTIYF
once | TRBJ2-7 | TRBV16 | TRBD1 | TGTGCCAGCAGCTTTTTTGGACAGGGGGTTTACGAGCAGTACTTC | CASSFFGQGVYEQYF
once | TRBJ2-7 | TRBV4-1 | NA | TGCGCCAGCAGCCAAGCGTTAGGGGGCTACGAGCAGTACTTC | CASSQALGGYEQYF
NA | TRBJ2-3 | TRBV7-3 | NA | TGTGCCAGCAGCCCGAGCGGGTCCCGCACAGATACGCAGTATTTT | CASSPSGSRTDTQYF
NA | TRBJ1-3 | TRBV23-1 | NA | TGCGCCAGCAGTCAGTGGATGAGGGGAAACACCATATATTTT | CASSQWMRGNTIYF
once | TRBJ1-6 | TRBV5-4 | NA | TGTGCCAGCAGCTTGTCCCTAGAGGGGTCACCCCTCCACTTT | CASSLSLEGSPLHF
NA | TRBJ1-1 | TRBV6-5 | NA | TGTGCCAGCATGGCCCCGGGCCCTGAAGCTTTCTTT | CASMAPGPEAFF
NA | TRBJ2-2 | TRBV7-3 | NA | TGTGCCAGCAGCTTGATAGGGTACACCGGGGAGCTGTTTTTT | CASSLIGYTGELFF
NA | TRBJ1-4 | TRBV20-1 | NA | TGCAGTGCTGGGAGGGGCGAAAAACTGTTTTTT | CSAGRGEKLFF
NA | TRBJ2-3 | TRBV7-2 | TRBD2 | TGTGCCAGCAGCTTACAACTAGCGGAGAGCACAGATACGCAGTATTTT | CASSLQLAESTDTQYF
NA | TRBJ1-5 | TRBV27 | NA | TGTGCCAGCGGACTTGGGAGCAATCAGCCCCAGCATTTT | CASGLGSNQPQHF
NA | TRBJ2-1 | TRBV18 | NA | TGTGCCAGCTCATCAGGGTCAGGCAATGAGCAGTTCTTC | CASSSGSGNEQFF